These 29 T cell receptor beta chains were all obtained from the same sample, sequenced in a study of cytomegalovirus exposure and HLA in healthy donors. Primers included in the PCR were 60 Vbeta and 13 Jbeta primers. Clones were read by immunoSEQ multiplex PCR, and TCRdb kept only the in-frame ones, dropping some. The sample holds about 120,000 clones; 65% to 80% are singletons and the top ten take about 10%. What was sequenced was PBMCs. The receptors here all came from a man aged 35 to 55 in good health and CMV-seropositive.

The chain links TRBV7-9 to TRBJ1-4; D ambiguous. The germline V gene encodes CDR1 SEHNR and CDR2 FQNEAQ (reference sequence). The germline V and J ends were trimmed by 5 bases and 0 bases, with 10 bases remaining between them. The CDR3 runs to 15 residues. The CDR3 spells CASSAQEATNEKLFF. The CDR3 nucleotides are TGTGCCAGCAGCGCCCAGGAGGCAACTAATGAAAAACTGTTTTTT.

V gene TRBV7-2 combines with J gene TRBJ2-1; D is possibly TRBD1 (5 bases). The V gene's germline CDR1 is SGHTA and CDR2 FQGNSA. CDR3 length: 15 residues. The germline V and J ends were trimmed by 5 bases and 1 base, with 12 bases remaining between them. The CDR3 reads CASSPTGPSYNEQFF. Written as DNA, the CDR3 is TGTGCCAGCAGCCCAACAGGCCCATCCTACAATGAGCAGTTCTTC.

CDR3: CASKTGVNTEAFF. In nucleotides, the CDR3 is TGTGCCAGTAAGACAGGGGTGAACACTGAAGCTTTCTTT. V gene TRBV28 combines with J gene TRBJ1-1, with TRBD1 identical over 8 bases. Trimming at V came to 9 bases and at J to 0 bases, leaving 3 bases not matched to a gene. This CDR3 is built from 13 residues. The V gene's germline CDR1 is MDHEN and CDR2 SYDVKM. The full variable domain, its missing parts supplied by reference TRBV28 and TRBJ1-1, is DVKVTQSSRYLVKRTGEKVFLECVQDMDHENMFWYRQDPGLGLRLIYFSYDVKMKEKGDIPEGYSVSREKKERFSLILESASTNQTSMYLCASKTGVNTEAFFGQGTRLTVV.

This clone was observed a handful of times. The genes are TRBV30 and TRBJ1-1, with 7 bases matching TRBD1. Germline V gene sequence: CDR1 GTSNPN, CDR2 SVGIG (reference sequence). V shed 8 bases, J shed 0 bases, and the junction held 9 bases outside the gene matches. The CDR3 length is 14 residues. The CDR3 bases are TGTGCCGGAAACAGGGGACGCATGAACACTGAAGCTTTCTTT. The encoded protein is CAGNRGRMNTEAFF.

This rearrangement joins TRBV6-1 to TRBJ2-5; possible D gene TRBD2, 5 bases. Trimming took 7 bases from V and 3 from J, leaving 9 bases between them. Germline V gives CDR1 MNHNS, CDR2 SASEGT. The CDR3 covers 12 residues. CDR3 bases: TGTGCCAGCACCGACGGGAAAGAGACCCAGTACTTC. Encoded protein: CASTDGKETQYF.

The chain is built from TRBV18 and TRBJ2-5; TRBD1 is a possible D gene (6 bases). CDR1 KGHSH and CDR2 LQKENI come from the germline V gene. The CDR3 is 17 residues long. V was cut by 4 bases and J by 0 bases, with 18 bases left in between. DNA of the CDR3: TGTGCCAGCTCACGGTCCCCTACAGGGAGCCACCAAGAGACCCAGTACTTC. Translating it yields CASSRSPTGSHQETQYF.

The V and J genes are TRBV30 and TRBJ1-5; 7 nucleotides line up with TRBD1. The CDR3 loop spans 12 amino acids. J gave up 6 bases and V 2 bases, and 1 base lay outside the gene matches. The germline V gene encodes CDR1 GTSNPN and CDR2 SVGIG (reference sequence). The CDR3 here is CAWSPGGQPQHF. The CDR3 DNA reads as TGTGCCTGGAGTCCAGGGGGTCAGCCCCAGCATTTT.

CDR3 DNA: TGTGCCAGCAGAACAACAGGGGGTGATGGCTACACCTTC. Translation: CASRTTGGDGYTF. The J gene is TRBJ1-2, the V gene TRBV5-5; TRBD1 agrees at 8 bases. Germline CDR1 is SGHKS and CDR2 is YYEKEE (reference sequence). The CDR3 runs to 13 residues. Trimming cost V 5 bases and J 6 bases; bases outside gene matches: 6.

The rearrangement joins TRBV11-2 to TRBJ1-2; D is unresolved. The germline gives CDR1 SGHAT, CDR2 FQNNGV. Trimming left V 0 bases short and J 13 bases short, with 15 bases between. CDR3 length: 13 residues. CDR3: CASSLDRDSHLTF. CDR3 nucleotide sequence: TGTGCCAGCAGCTTAGATCGGGATAGTCATCTCACCTTC.

The table lists this clone with a count of one. The chain carries TRBV9 and TRBJ2-5; 10 nucleotides align to TRBD2. CDR3 size: 15 residues. J lost 4 bases, V lost 4 bases, and 7 bases had no gene match. Germline loops: CDR1 SGDLS, CDR2 YYNGEE. CDR3 in DNA: TGTGCCAGCAGCCCGAGCGGGGGGGCCCGAGAGACCCAGTACTTC. Protein product: CASSPSGGARETQYF. The complete variable domain, with remaining parts taken from reference TRBV9 and TRBJ2-5, reads DSGVTQTPKHLITATGQRVTLRCSPRSGDLSVYWYQQSLDQGLQFLIQYYNGEERAKGNILERFSAQQFPDLHSELNLSSLELGDSALYFCASSPSGGARETQYFGPGTRLLVL.

Comments on this clone: The junction differs from germline at one of its ends, possibly a read error. This chain connects TRBV5-8 to TRBJ1-3; D may be TRBD1 (5 bases). This CDR3 contains 17 residues. Germline assignment: CDR1 SGHTS and CDR2 YDEGEE. The CDR3 sequence is CASSQEYYGGAGNTIYF. The CDR3 region has the DNA TGCGCCAGCAGCCAAGAATATTACGGGGGTGCTGGAAACACCATATATTTT.

This sequence joins TRBV5-1 and TRBJ1-2, with a weak D call TRBD1 (5 bases). Germline V gene sequence: CDR1 SGHRS, CDR2 YFSETQ. The CDR3 sequence is 15 residues long. V shed 0 bases and J shed 6 bases, with 15 bases lying between them. CDR3 sequence: CASSLGSGVLDGYTF. The CDR3 DNA reads TGCGCCAGCAGCTTGGGCTCGGGGGTTCTGGATGGCTACACCTTC.

As to this clone: The sample carries other DNA sequences with the same CDR3. In nucleotides, the CDR3 is TGCGCCAGCAGTCACCCCACGTGTTCCGGGACAGAAGATAGTAATCAGCCCCAGCATTTT. Its protein product is CASSHPTCSGTEDSNQPQHF. The chain uses TRBV23-1 and TRBJ1-5, with TRBD1 matching 7 bases. TRBV23-1 is flagged as an ORF with uncertain function. Trimming removed 3 bases from V and 4 bases from J; junction bases left unmatched: 21. This CDR3 has 20 amino acids.

This clone was seen a single time. This chain uses TRBV5-1 with TRBJ2-3, with TRBD1 matching over 10 bases. Germline-derived CDR1 and CDR2 are SGHRS and YFSETQ. Germline trimming cut 0 bases from V and 1 base from J; bases unmatched to any gene: 11. This CDR3 has 19 residues. As DNA, the CDR3 is TGCGCCAGCAGCTTGGCCTGGGACAGGGGAATTAAGGGCACAGATACGCAGTATTTT. Its translation: CASSLAWDRGIKGTDTQYF.

This clone was seen just once. The rearrangement joins TRBV19 to TRBJ1-5, with D hard to call. CDR3 length: 16 residues. Looked up from germline, CDR1 is LNHDA and CDR2 is SQIVND (reference sequence). V lost 5 bases to trimming and J lost 1 base, with 15 bases between them. The DNA of the CDR3 is TGTGCCAGTAGTTCCTTGGCCGCGGGGAGCAATCAGCCCCAGCATTTT. It codes for CASSSLAAGSNQPQHF. Combining the CDR3 with reference TRBV19 and TRBJ1-5 gives the whole variable domain DGGITQSPKYLFRKEGQNVTLSCEQNLNHDAMYWYRQDPGQGLRLIYYSQIVNDFQKGDIAEGYSVSREKKESFPLTVTSAQKNPTAFYLCASSSLAAGSNQPQHFGDGTRLSIL.

CDR3 region: CASSLVGGGTDTQYF. The CDR3 coding sequence is TGCGCCAGCAGCTTGGTCGGGGGGGGCACAGATACGCAGTATTTT. This chain joins TRBV5-1 and TRBJ2-3; 8 bases agree with TRBD2. The CDR3 contains 15 residues. The junction had 1 base not matched to a gene; V was cut back by 0 bases and J by 1 base. Germline V gene sequence: CDR1 SGHRS, CDR2 YFSETQ.

V and J are TRBV11-2 and TRBJ1-1; 7 positions match TRBD1. The CDR3 totals 14 residues. J lost 1 base, V lost 5 bases, and 4 bases had no gene match. Germline CDR1 reads SGHAT; CDR2 reads FQNNGV. This CDR3 reads CASSLRQGNTEAFF. Here the CDR3 DNA reads TGTGCCAGCAGCCTCCGACAGGGGAACACTGAAGCTTTCTTT.

The rearrangement links TRBV7-3 to TRBJ2-3, with TRBD2 identical over 12 bases. After removal of 4 bases from V and 3 bases from J, the junction contained 14 bases not matched to a gene. The CDR3 is 19 residues long. Germline V gene lookup returns CDR1 SGHTA and CDR2 FQGTGA. The chain's CDR3 is CASSSYNPGLAGPTDTQYF. CDR3 DNA: TGTGCCAGCAGCTCATATAACCCCGGACTAGCGGGGCCTACAGATACGCAGTATTTT.

The chain carries TRBV28 and TRBJ1-1; no clear D. Germline CDR1 and CDR2: MDHEN and SYDVKM. This CDR3 is built from 12 residues. Trimming pared 8 bases from V and 0 bases from J, leaving 7 bases between. The CDR3 loop is CASSQLNTEAFF. The CDR3 DNA sequence: TGTGCCAGCTCACAGCTGAACACTGAAGCTTTCTTT.

The V call is TRBV5-8, the J call TRBJ1-1; unclear D gene. This CDR3 contains 11 residues. Germline CDR1 and CDR2: SGHTS and YDEGEE. Trimming cost V 4 bases and J 7 bases, with 8 bases left between them. The CDR3 sequence is CASSLSLEAFF. CDR3 bases: TGTGCCAGCAGCCTAAGTCTTGAAGCTTTCTTT.

V gene TRBV6-5 combines with J gene TRBJ1-2, with 8 bases matching TRBD1. CDR1 and CDR2 (germline): MNHEY, SVGAGI. V shed 2 bases and J 4 bases; nucleotides not matched to a gene: 9. The CDR3 contains 16 residues. The CDR3 reads CASSYPTRTGRYGYTF. The CDR3 bases are TGTGCCAGCAGTTACCCCACCCGGACAGGGCGCTATGGCTACACCTTC.

This chain joins TRBV2 and TRBJ1-1; unclear D gene. Trimming shortened V by 7 bases and J by 0 bases, and 24 bases separated the two germline ends. CDR1 and CDR2 (germline): SNHLY, FYNNEI. This CDR3 is 18 amino acids long. This CDR3 is CASTPYSSVVRMNTEAFF. As DNA, the CDR3 is TGTGCCAGCACTCCCTACTCATCGGTGGTGCGTATGAACACTGAAGCTTTCTTT.

This clone occurred a few times. The chain has TRBV5-1 and TRBJ2-5, with 10 bases aligning to TRBD2. The CDR3 runs to 16 residues. The junction had 6 bases not matched to a gene; V was cut back by 3 bases and J by 1 base. CDR1 and CDR2 (germline): SGHRS, YFSETQ. CDR3 sequence (DNA): TGCGCCAGCAGCTACGCTAGCGGGGGACCCCAAGAGACCCAGTACTTC. Protein: CASSYASGGPQETQYF.

V and J are TRBV7-8 and TRBJ2-2; TRBD1 might be the D (5 bases). Germline V gene data show CDR1 as SGHVS and CDR2 as FQNEAQ. V was clipped by 5 bases and J by 5 bases, with 15 bases between them. There are 15 residues in the CDR3. The DNA of the CDR3 is TGTGCCAGCAGCCTCTGGACACGACAAACCGGGGAGCTGTTTTTT. This sequence encodes CASSLWTRQTGELFF.

This sequence joins TRBV5-4 and TRBJ2-3; D not resolved. This CDR3 contains 14 residues. Trimming cost V 1 base and J 0 bases, with 6 bases left between them. Germline values: CDR1 SGHNT, CDR2 YYREEE (reference sequence). The CDR3 protein is CASSLISSTDTQYF. Written as DNA, the CDR3 is TGTGCCAGCAGCTTGATATCCAGCACAGATACGCAGTATTTT.

The chain couples TRBV7-3 to TRBJ2-1, with D perhaps matching TRBD2 (7 bases). CDR3 length: 19 amino acids. From germline, CDR1 is SGHTA and CDR2 FQGTGA. Trimming removed 6 bases from V and 3 bases from J, with 27 bases in between. CDR3 bases: TGTGCCAGCAGTAAGCTCATAATGGGGGCTAGCGGTTACTACAATGAGCAGTTCTTC. Protein sequence: CASSKLIMGASGYYNEQFF.

The V gene is TRBV15, the J gene TRBJ2-1; tentative D call: TRBD1 (6 bases). This CDR3 is 16 amino acids long. Germline loops: CDR1 LNHNV, CDR2 YYDKDF (reference sequence). The V end lost 0 bases, the J end lost 1 base, and 10 bases lay between the germline ends. The DNA for the CDR3 is TGTGCCACCAGCAGAGATCCAGGACAGTCCTACAATGAGCAGTTCTTC. As protein: CATSRDPGQSYNEQFF.

To note about this clone: One junction end does not reproduce the germline sequence, and a read error may be involved. The gene calls are TRBV7-9 and TRBJ1-1; a possible D gene is TRBD1 (6 bases). Per the germline V gene, CDR1 is SEHNR and CDR2 is FQNEAQ (reference sequence). This CDR3 contains 13 residues. CDR3 loop: CSSSLAPGQGAFF. In nucleotides, the CDR3 is TGTTCCAGCAGCTTAGCGCCGGGACAAGGGGCTTTCTTT.

This clone was seen once. The CDR3 DNA reads as TGTGCCAGCAGCTTATCGGCTAGCGGGCAAAATGAGCAGTTCTTC. It is translated as CASSLSASGQNEQFF. V and J are TRBV7-8 and TRBJ2-1, with 8 bases identical to TRBD2. The germline CDR1 and CDR2 sequences are SGHVS and FQNEAQ. CDR3 length equals 15 residues. The V gene end was trimmed by 2 bases and the J gene end by 7 bases; junction bases not matched to a gene: 7.